This T cell receptor (beta chain) originates from a study of blood T cell repertoires in COVID-19. Overall study context: Italy, Spain and the United States were the sources of the convalescent and acute COVID-19 samples. Sources were T cells, B-cell-depleted T cells, or PBMCs; the material itself was cDNA or gDNA.

In the authors' methods: Amplification from reference gene primers served as the basis for estimated nucleated cell counts. Repertoires were generated with immunoSEQ multiplex PCR, while TCRdb's copy carries only in-frame clones and drops some. V and J calls and clone size are copied from that table; D and trimming were computed from the DNA. The data show 50,000 to 70,000 clones, approximately 90% seen once. Germline V gene sequence: CDR1 SGHTA, CDR2 FQGNSA. V dropped 0 bases and J dropped 3 bases, with 9 bases sitting between them. The CDR3 totals 16 residues. The rearrangement uses TRBV7-2 and TRBJ1-6; TRBD1 might be the D (6 bases). What was sequenced was peripheral blood. This sequence was found in a human donor with active COVID-19. The donor label of this sample is uncertain. CDR3 DNA: TGTGCCAGCAGCTTAGCGACAGGACTCTATAATTCACCCCTCCACTTT. Translated, it gives CASSLATGLYNSPLHF.